The 22 T cell receptor beta chains given below trace back to one sample, sequenced in a study of technical replicates of blood from several donors. Clones were sequenced by immunoSEQ multiplex PCR, and TCRdb holds only the in-frame ones, with some missing. This table has 65,000 to 95,000 clones, 95% to 98% appearing once. Input material: T cells isolated from PBMCs. Source of these receptors: a human donor in good health.

This clone has a single count. The chain recombines TRBV27 with TRBJ2-5, with D maybe TRBD2 (7 bases). From germline, CDR1 is MNHEY and CDR2 SMNVEV (reference sequence). Between the trimmed V and J ends, which lost 3 bases and 5 bases, there was a span of 16 bases. The CDR3 contains 15 residues. The CDR3 sequence is CASSFGGGGHETQYF. CDR3 nucleotides: TGTGCCAGCAGTTTTGGGGGGGGCGGCCATGAGACCCAGTACTTC.

The genes are TRBV10-3 and TRBJ1-2; 8 nucleotides line up with TRBD1. The trim removed 2 bases at V and 5 bases at J, leaving 10 bases unmatched. The CDR3 length is 16 residues. CDR1 is ENHRY and CDR2 is SYGVKD in the germline V gene. CDR3 in amino acids: CAISELVDRVGYGYTF. Written as DNA, the CDR3 is TGTGCCATCAGTGAGCTTGTGGACAGGGTAGGGTATGGCTACACCTTC.

V is TRBV9 and J is TRBJ2-2, with 8 bases that match TRBD1. Germline V lookup: CDR1 SGDLS, CDR2 YYNGEE. Trimming removed 5 bases from V and 1 base from J; junction bases left unmatched: 4. The CDR3 length is 15 residues. The CDR3 DNA sequence: TGTGCCAGCAGTCACAGGGGGATGAACACCGGGGAGCTGTTTTTT. Protein: CASSHRGMNTGELFF.

The CDR3 sequence is CASSLPLAGTYNEQFF. The CDR3 DNA reads TGTGCCAGCAGCTTGCCCCTAGCGGGGACTTACAATGAGCAGTTCTTC. The chain recombines TRBV5-6 with TRBJ2-1; 9 bases fit TRBD2. The CDR3 contains 16 residues. Germline lookup yields CDR1 SGHDT and CDR2 YYEEEE. V lost 1 base to trimming and J lost 4 bases; unmatched junction nucleotides: 6.

This clone has a single count. The chain joins TRBV18 to TRBJ2-7, with a possible D match to TRBD1 (5 bases). The CDR3 consists of 11 residues. V shed 3 bases and J shed 6 bases, with 6 bases lying between them. In germline, CDR1 is KGHSH, CDR2 LQKENI. The CDR3 here is CASSPGPEQYF. CDR3 DNA: TGTGCCAGCTCACCGGGGCCCGAGCAGTACTTC.

This sequence joins TRBV27 and TRBJ1-6, with 11 bases identical to TRBD1. Trimming took 5 bases from V and 6 from J; bases not matched to a gene: 6. Per the germline V gene, CDR1 is MNHEY and CDR2 is SMNVEV (reference sequence). The CDR3 totals 16 residues. CDR3 loop: CASSPRTGGPNSPLHF. The CDR3 DNA reads TGTGCCAGCAGTCCCAGGACAGGGGGCCCTAATTCACCCCTCCACTTT.

The CDR3 is CASSPRDRGLANEKLFF. CDR3 nucleotides: TGTGCCAGCTCCCCCCGGGACAGGGGGTTGGCTAATGAAAAACTGTTTTTT. The chain links TRBV4-2 to TRBJ1-4; TRBD1 matches at 11 bases. The J segment lost 3 bases and the V segment lost 8 bases, leaving 11 bases of the junction unmatched. CDR1 and CDR2 (germline): LGHNA, YNFKEQ. The CDR3 extends over 17 amino acids.

This sequence joins TRBV28 and TRBJ1-1; 8 nucleotides align to TRBD1. With V trimmed by 1 base and J by 3 bases, 7 bases remained unmatched. The V gene's germline CDR1 is MDHEN and CDR2 SYDVKM. CDR3 length: 16 amino acids. In DNA form, the CDR3 reads TGTGCCAGCAGTTTATTGGACAGGGTGGCAGACACTGAAGCTTTCTTT. It encodes CASSLLDRVADTEAFF. The entire variable domain, with the rest obtained from reference TRBV28 and TRBJ1-1, is as follows: DVKVTQSSRYLVKRTGEKVFLECVQDMDHENMFWYRQDPGLGLRLIYFSYDVKMKEKGDIPEGYSVSREKKERFSLILESASTNQTSMYLCASSLLDRVADTEAFFGQGTRLTVV.

This chain joins TRBV20-1 and TRBJ2-1; D is possibly TRBD2 (5 bases). With 2 bases removed from V and 7 bases from J, the gap between germline ends came to 6 bases. This CDR3 is 11 amino acids long. CDR1 is DFQATT, CDR2 SNEGSKA, per germline (reference sequence). CDR3 DNA: TGCAGTGCTAGACGGGGAAATGAGCAGTTCTTC. Translation: CSARRGNEQFF.

The V and J genes are TRBV5-4 and TRBJ2-7; 7 bases fit TRBD1. Germline-derived CDR1 and CDR2 are SGHNT and YYREEE (reference sequence). The CDR3 extends over 15 amino acids. V gave up 4 bases and J gave up 2 bases; unmatched junction bases: 9. CDR3 coding DNA: TGTGCCAGCAGCCCCGCCCAGGGACAGACCTACGAGCAGTACTTC. Translated, it gives CASSPAQGQTYEQYF. Full variable domain (missing parts from reference TRBV5-4 and TRBJ2-7): ETGVTQSPTHLIKTRGQQVTLRCSSQSGHNTVSWYQQALGQGPQFIFQYYREEENGRGNFPPRFSGLQFPNYSSELNVNALELDDSALYLCASSPAQGQTYEQYFGPGTRLTVT.

The genes are TRBV30 and TRBJ1-5; unclear D gene. The CDR3 is 14 amino acids. Trimming stripped 3 bases from V and 7 bases from J, with 16 bases between. Per the germline V gene, CDR1 is GTSNPN and CDR2 is SVGIG (reference sequence). The CDR3 nucleotides are TGTGCCTGGAGCGGTCAGTCATCGGGGCAGCCCCAGCATTTT. Its protein is CAWSGQSSGQPQHF.

J is TRBJ1-1 and V is TRBV4-1, with D perhaps TRBD1 (5 bases). This CDR3 is 18 amino acids long. Germline CDR1 MGHRA, CDR2 YSYEKL. V lost 0 bases and J 2 bases, leaving 19 bases between the germline ends. CDR3 coding DNA: TGCGCCAGCAGCCAAGATATATCCAGGGCTTTAGATAACACTGAAGCTTTCTTT. Amino acid sequence: CASSQDISRALDNTEAFF.

The rearrangement joins TRBV29-1 to TRBJ2-3; D is possibly TRBD2 (6 bases). The V end lost 4 bases, the J end lost 3 bases, and 14 bases lay between the germline ends. The CDR3 covers 14 residues. Germline V CDR1 and CDR2: SQVTM, ANQGSEA. The CDR3 DNA sequence: TGCAGCGTTGCAGTGATAGGGACTACAGATACGCAGTATTTT. Protein sequence: CSVAVIGTTDTQYF.

V is TRBV14 and J is TRBJ2-7, with D hard to call. The V gene's germline CDR1 is SGHDN and CDR2 FVKESK. Trimming took off 8 bases at V and 0 bases at J, with 17 bases between the two ends. The CDR3 runs 15 residues. CDR3: CASAMVAAASYEQYF. The CDR3 DNA is TGTGCCAGCGCGATGGTAGCAGCCGCCTCCTACGAGCAGTACTTC.

The J gene is TRBJ2-5, the V gene TRBV6-4; the match to TRBD2 covers 10 bases. The CDR3 sequence is 16 residues long. V shed 6 bases, J shed 2 bases, and the junction held 9 bases outside the gene matches. The germline V gene encodes CDR1 MRHNA and CDR2 SNTAGT. CDR3 residues: CASSPLAGVGQETQYF. DNA for the CDR3: TGTGCCAGCAGCCCCCTAGCGGGAGTTGGACAAGAGACCCAGTACTTC.

The rearrangement joins TRBV6-5 to TRBJ2-3; the D gene is possibly TRBD1 (6 bases). CDR3 size: 15 residues. CDR1 is MNHEY, CDR2 SVGAGI, per germline. V lost 4 bases and J lost 5, with 16 bases in between. The CDR3 protein is CASSSLYEQGDTQYF. CDR3 bases: TGTGCCAGCAGTTCACTATACGAACAGGGAGATACGCAGTATTTT.

The J gene is TRBJ2-5, the V gene TRBV5-1; perhaps TRBD1 as D (6 bases). The CDR3 sequence is 14 residues long. The V end lost 5 bases, the J end lost 1 base, and 12 bases lay between the germline ends. CDR1 and CDR2 (germline): SGHRS, YFSETQ. CDR3 loop: CASSGTGTQETQYF. The CDR3 DNA follows: TGCGCCAGCAGTGGAACAGGGACCCAAGAGACCCAGTACTTC.

V gene TRBV4-1 combines with J gene TRBJ1-2, with TRBD1 as a possible D gene (6 bases). Germline CDR1 MGHRA, CDR2 YSYEKL. Between the trimmed V and J ends, which lost 7 bases and 1 base, there was a span of 25 bases. This CDR3 is 18 amino acids long. CDR3 DNA sequence: TGCGCCAGCAACCCCTATCCGAAGCGGAACAGGGATAACTATGGCTACACCTTC. Translating it yields CASNPYPKRNRDNYGYTF.

The V and J genes are TRBV5-1 and TRBJ2-2, with no clear D. Trimming removed 0 bases at V and 1 base at J, with 7 bases between. Germline V gene lookup returns CDR1 SGHRS and CDR2 YFSETQ. The CDR3 extends over 15 amino acids. The DNA of the CDR3 is TGCGCCAGCAGCTTGGCCACAGAGAACACCGGGGAGCTGTTTTTT. Amino acid sequence: CASSLATENTGELFF.

The CDR3 loop is CASRKSGAPSTDTQYF. The CDR3 bases are TGTGCCAGCAGGAAAAGCGGGGCCCCTAGCACAGATACGCAGTATTTT. The chain uses TRBV5-8 and TRBJ2-3; 7 nucleotides agree with TRBD2. The V gene's germline CDR1 is SGHTS and CDR2 YDEGEE. The CDR3 has 16 residues. V was clipped by 5 bases and J by 0 bases; unmatched bases: 9.

The chain is built from TRBV7-2 and TRBJ2-5, with TRBD2 matching over 9 bases. V lost 3 bases, J lost 3 bases, and 8 bases stayed unmatched. The CDR3 length is 16 residues. Germline V gene data show CDR1 as SGHTA and CDR2 as FQGNSA. CDR3 DNA sequence: TGTGCCAGCAGCTTTGTCGTGCGGGGGGGGAAAGAGACCCAGTACTTC. Residues: CASSFVVRGGKETQYF.

The chain has TRBV18 and TRBJ1-4, with D perhaps matching TRBD1 (5 bases). This CDR3 contains 14 residues. Germline lookup yields CDR1 KGHSH and CDR2 LQKENI. V lost 5 bases and J 0 bases, leaving 7 bases between the germline ends. CDR3 in amino acids: CASSDSATNEKLFF. CDR3 nucleotides: TGTGCCAGCTCAGACAGCGCAACTAATGAAAAACTGTTTTTT.